Shown below are 8 T cell receptor beta chains from a single sample sequenced in a study of blood T cells in healthy people across ages. It was with a sample-barcoded 5' primer and a J-beta primer mix that a second PCR of about 7 to 12 cycles was run. One entry per CDR3 protein results from TCRdb running MiXCR on the 5' RACE reads. The sample shows around 1.5 million distinct CDR3 sequences, about 43% of them seen only once. Sequenced input: blood. Receptors were obtained from a woman between 18 and 29 years old in good health.

The gene calls are TRBV9 and TRBJ2-6; perhaps D is TRBD1 or TRBD2 (6 bases each). Trimming removed 3 bases from V and 4 bases from J, with 14 bases in between. Germline V gene data show CDR1 as SGDLS and CDR2 as YYNGEE. The CDR3 runs 16 residues. The CDR3: CASSDGGASGANVLTF. The CDR3 nucleotides read TGTGCCAGCAGCGACGGGGGCGCTTCAGGGGCCAACGTCCTGACTTTC.

The V and J genes are TRBV12-3 or TRBV12-4 and TRBJ2-2, with D perhaps assigned TRBD1 or TRBD2 (5 bases each). There are 18 residues in the CDR3. Trimming pared 5 bases from V and 2 bases from J, leaving 21 bases between. Written as DNA, the CDR3 is TGTGCCAGCAGTCCGCCGGGACCAACGACGGACAACACCGGGGAGCTGTTTTTT. This gives the protein CASSPPGPTTDNTGELFF.

The chain has TRBV28 and TRBJ2-7; D possibly corresponds to TRBD1 (5 bases). In germline, CDR1 is MDHEN, CDR2 SYDVKM. This CDR3 comprises 13 residues. V lost 3 bases, J lost 5 bases, and 11 bases lay in between. The CDR3 nucleotides read TGTGCCAGCAGTTTGATCAGGGCGAACGAGCAGTACTTC. Its translation: CASSLIRANEQYF.

About this clonotype itself: One end of the junction is discordant with germline, which a read error may explain. This chain uses TRBV12-3 or TRBV12-4 with TRBJ2-5, with 7 bases fitting TRBD2. The CDR3 runs to 16 residues. In nucleotides, the CDR3 is TGTGCCAGCAGCTCTAGTCGGGGGGATCTACAAGTGACCCAGTACTTC. It codes for CASSSSRGDLQVTQYF.

V and J are TRBV20-1 and TRBJ2-7, with 9 bases that match TRBD2. The DNA end lines up better with TRBJ2-5; the J call may be wrong. Germline V gene sequence: CDR1 DFQATT, CDR2 SNEGSKA (reference sequence). The CDR3 is 14 residues long. The CDR3, as DNA: TGCAGTGCTGGCTTTAATCTAGCGGGGGAGACCCAGTACTTC. It is translated as CSAGFNLAGETQYF.

This clonotype has more than one count but fewer than ten. CDR3 residues: CAWGQVDNEQFF. The CDR3 DNA reads as TGTGCCTGGGGTCAGGTTGACAATGAGCAGTTCTTC. V usage is TRBV30 and J usage is TRBJ2-1; no definite D call. CDR3 length equals 12 residues. Germline V gene sequence: CDR1 GTSNPN, CDR2 SVGIG (reference sequence). The ends were cut back, 5 bases at V and 5 bases at J, with 10 bases in the middle.

V and J are TRBV29-1 and TRBJ2-3; D call uncertain. The CDR3 runs to 12 residues. The V gene lost 5 bases and the J gene lost 0 bases, with 6 bases spanning the gap. Germline V gene data show CDR1 as SQVTM and CDR2 as ANQGSEA. CDR3 sequence (DNA): TGCAGCGTTCACTCTAGCACAGATACGCAGTATTTT. Encoded protein: CSVHSSTDTQYF.

V is TRBV7-2 and J is TRBJ1-5; TRBD1 matches at 10 bases. CDR3 length: 15 amino acids. The V and J ends lost 6 bases and 5 bases, in that order; junction bases with no gene match: 7. Germline CDR1 and CDR2: SGHTA and FQGNSA. The DNA of the CDR3 is TGTGCCAGCAGACCCGGGACAGGGGTCGATCAGCCCCAGCATTTT. Translation: CASRPGTGVDQPQHF.